A selection of T cell receptor beta chains follows, all from one sample in a study of T cells in Graves' hyperthyroidism and ophthalmopathy. TCRdb reanalysed the multiplex PCR reads using MiXCR and keeps one entry per CDR3 protein. The sample shows 600,000 to 650,000 distinct CDR3 sequences, 15% to 20% of them seen only once. Material: blood. The receptors here all came from a woman aged 25 to 39 with Graves' hyperthyroidism. Each CDR3 is given without its conserved first and last residue. Size is stated for part of the rows, as once, few or many counts, or as a class when the clone is expanded.

clone size | V gene | CDR3 protein
NA | TRBV7-2 | ASSPRRVVRSGANVLT
few | TRBV19 | ASSIGQGAWGEQF
few | TRBV20-1 | SVPDSTTGELF
many | TRBV12-3/TRBV12-4 | ASTRIGQARNEQF
many | TRBV12-3/TRBV12-4 | ASSFRGETQY
NA | TRBV4-2 | ASSLYRDPPEEQY
NA | TRBV9 | ASSVDARSYEQY
many | TRBV2 | ASSVGASNQPQH
NA | TRBV15 | ATSREQSNEKLF
NA | TRBV20-1 | SALNPGQGFYEQY
NA | TRBV7-9 | ASSLWGSPKGPGYT
once | TRBV7-2 | ASSLSGTDRNTQY
many | TRBV27 | ASSLTSGSYEQY
NA | TRBV5-1 | ASSWKGFNTEAF
many | TRBV13 | ASRSTGPGEQY
NA | TRBV6-1 | ASSPLGARWMRSFEQF